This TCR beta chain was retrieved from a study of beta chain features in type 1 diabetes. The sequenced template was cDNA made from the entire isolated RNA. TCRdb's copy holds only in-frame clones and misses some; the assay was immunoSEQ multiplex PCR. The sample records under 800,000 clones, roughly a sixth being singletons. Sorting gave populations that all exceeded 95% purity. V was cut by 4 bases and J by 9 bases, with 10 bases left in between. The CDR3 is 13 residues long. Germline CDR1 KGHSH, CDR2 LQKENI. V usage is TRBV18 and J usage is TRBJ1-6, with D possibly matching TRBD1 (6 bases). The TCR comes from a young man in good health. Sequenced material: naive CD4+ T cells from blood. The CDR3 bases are TGTGCCAGCTCACGGGAAGGGGGTTCACCCCTCCACTTT. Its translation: CASSREGGSPLHF.